A selection of T cell receptor beta chains follows, all from one sample in a study of Ad26.COV2.S vaccination and SARS-CoV-2 variants. Method: immunoSEQ multiplex PCR; TCRdb's copy keeps in-frame clones and lacks some. The sample includes under 550,000 clones, 75% to 95% of them seen just once. The sample here was peripheral blood, taken in a trial of Ad26.COV2.S vaccine versus placebo. The source is a person between 18 and 65 years old who received the Ad26.COV2.S COVID-19 vaccine or a placebo. Each CDR3 is given with its conserved first and last residue. Each record gives: D gene, CDR3 length, clone size, V gene, J gene, CDR3 protein, CDR3 DNA. D genes are given only for firm matches. Only some rows state a clone size, as once, few, many or a class for expanded clones.

d_call: NA; cdr3_length: 15; clone_size: NA; v_call: TRBV6-5; j_call: TRBJ1-5; cdr3_aa: CASKGEPLGNQPQHF; cdr3_nt: TGTGCCAGCAAGGGGGAACCCCTGGGCAATCAGCCCCAGCATTTT
d_call: NA; cdr3_length: 15; clone_size: once; v_call: TRBV5-6; j_call: TRBJ2-1; cdr3_aa: CASSLDNRGNNEQFF; cdr3_nt: TGTGCCAGCAGCTTGGATAATCGGGGGAACAATGAGCAGTTCTTC
d_call: TRBD1; cdr3_length: 15; clone_size: NA; v_call: TRBV4-2; j_call: TRBJ2-7; cdr3_aa: CASSQGTGFSYEQYF; cdr3_nt: TGTGCCAGCAGCCAGGGGACAGGGTTCTCCTACGAGCAGTACTTC
d_call: NA; cdr3_length: 14; clone_size: NA; v_call: TRBV7-2; j_call: TRBJ2-7; cdr3_aa: CASSLSPFAGEQYF; cdr3_nt: TGTGCCAGCAGCCTTAGTCCCTTTGCGGGGGAGCAGTACTTC
d_call: NA; cdr3_length: 12; clone_size: NA; v_call: TRBV28; j_call: TRBJ1-1; cdr3_aa: CASRLMNTEAFF; cdr3_nt: TGTGCCAGCCGACTAATGAACACTGAAGCTTTCTTT
d_call: NA; cdr3_length: 14; clone_size: NA; v_call: TRBV27; j_call: TRBJ1-1; cdr3_aa: CASSDHGGRTEAFF; cdr3_nt: TGTGCCAGCAGTGACCATGGAGGGAGGACTGAAGCTTTCTTT
d_call: NA; cdr3_length: 16; clone_size: NA; v_call: TRBV7-2; j_call: TRBJ1-6; cdr3_aa: CASSLGVRQLGSPLHF; cdr3_nt: TGTGCCAGCAGCTTAGGTGTCAGACAATTGGGATCACCCCTCCACTTT
d_call: NA; cdr3_length: 14; clone_size: NA; v_call: TRBV5-1; j_call: TRBJ2-7; cdr3_aa: CASSLFSGSDEQYF; cdr3_nt: TGCGCCAGCAGCTTGTTTTCAGGGAGCGACGAGCAGTACTTC
d_call: NA; cdr3_length: 13; clone_size: NA; v_call: TRBV9; j_call: TRBJ1-2; cdr3_aa: CASSVTPEYGYTF; cdr3_nt: TGTGCCAGCAGCGTAACCCCTGAGTATGGCTACACCTTC
d_call: NA; cdr3_length: 16; clone_size: NA; v_call: TRBV6-2/TRBV6-3; j_call: TRBJ1-1; cdr3_aa: CASSYPPRGAHTEAFF; cdr3_nt: TGTGCCAGCAGTTATCCCCCACGGGGGGCGCACACTGAAGCTTTCTTT
d_call: NA; cdr3_length: 15; clone_size: NA; v_call: TRBV7-8; j_call: TRBJ1-6; cdr3_aa: CASSLTLGRDSPLHF; cdr3_nt: TGTGCCAGCAGCTTAACTCTGGGGAGAGATTCACCCCTCCACTTT
d_call: TRBD1; cdr3_length: 19; clone_size: NA; v_call: TRBV6-2/TRBV6-3; j_call: TRBJ1-3; cdr3_aa: CASSYPSGGRSASGNTIYF; cdr3_nt: TGTGCCAGCAGTTACCCCTCAGGGGGCCGGTCAGCATCTGGAAACACCATATATTTT
d_call: TRBD1; cdr3_length: 14; clone_size: NA; v_call: TRBV7-9; j_call: TRBJ2-7; cdr3_aa: CASSSRTGGHEQYF; cdr3_nt: TGTGCCAGCAGCTCTCGGACAGGGGGCCACGAGCAGTACTTC
d_call: NA; cdr3_length: 14; clone_size: NA; v_call: TRBV7-8; j_call: TRBJ1-5; cdr3_aa: CASSRTDSNQPQHF; cdr3_nt: TGTGCCAGCAGTAGGACAGACAGTAATCAGCCCCAGCATTTT
d_call: TRBD1; cdr3_length: 15; clone_size: NA; v_call: TRBV7-9; j_call: TRBJ2-7; cdr3_aa: CASSLAGTGGYEQYF; cdr3_nt: TGTGCCAGCAGCTTGGCCGGGACAGGGGGCTACGAGCAGTACTTC
d_call: TRBD2; cdr3_length: 19; clone_size: NA; v_call: TRBV4-2; j_call: TRBJ2-3; cdr3_aa: CASSQDPWGLASGADTQYF; cdr3_nt: TGTGCCAGCAGCCAAGATCCCTGGGGACTAGCGTCCGGTGCAGATACGCAGTATTTT
d_call: NA; cdr3_length: 15; clone_size: once; v_call: TRBV30; j_call: TRBJ1-3; cdr3_aa: CAWNGVPGPGNTIYF; cdr3_nt: TGTGCCTGGAACGGGGTCCCCGGCCCTGGAAACACCATATATTTT
d_call: NA; cdr3_length: 15; clone_size: NA; v_call: TRBV5-4; j_call: TRBJ1-1; cdr3_aa: CASSPGPGEGTEAFF; cdr3_nt: TGTGCCAGCAGCCCAGGGCCAGGGGAAGGCACTGAAGCTTTCTTT
d_call: TRBD2; cdr3_length: 16; clone_size: NA; v_call: TRBV15; j_call: TRBJ2-1; cdr3_aa: CATSRASGGPGDEQFF; cdr3_nt: TGTGCCACCAGCAGAGCGTCGGGAGGGCCGGGGGATGAGCAGTTCTTC
d_call: NA; cdr3_length: 15; clone_size: once; v_call: TRBV28; j_call: TRBJ1-5; cdr3_aa: CASSLGGHSNQPQHF; cdr3_nt: TGTGCCAGCAGTTTAGGGGGGCATAGCAATCAGCCCCAGCATTTT
d_call: NA; cdr3_length: 13; clone_size: NA; v_call: TRBV27; j_call: TRBJ2-1; cdr3_aa: CASSFPQAGEQFF; cdr3_nt: TGTGCCAGCAGTTTCCCCCAGGCCGGAGAGCAGTTCTTC
d_call: NA; cdr3_length: 13; clone_size: NA; v_call: TRBV4-1; j_call: TRBJ1-5; cdr3_aa: CASSQGGNQPQHF; cdr3_nt: TGCGCCAGCAGCCAAGGTGGAAATCAGCCCCAGCATTTT
d_call: TRBD2; cdr3_length: 16; clone_size: NA; v_call: TRBV5-6; j_call: TRBJ2-3; cdr3_aa: CASSVKTSGGTDTQYF; cdr3_nt: TGTGCCAGCAGCGTAAAGACTAGCGGAGGCACAGATACGCAGTATTTT